This T cell receptor beta chain was profiled in a study of blood T cell repertoires in COVID-19. Looking at the study overall: Some COVID-19 samples were acute and others convalescent; all came from the United States, Italy and Spain. Sources were T cells, B-cell-depleted T cells, or PBMCs; the material itself was cDNA or gDNA.

This CDR3 has 15 residues. The V gene's germline CDR1 is SGHDT and CDR2 YYEEEE. With V trimmed by 5 bases and J by 6 bases, 9 bases remained unmatched. Data came from immunoSEQ multiplex PCR; TCRdb stores just in-frame clones and leaves some out. Of about 180,000 clones listed, about 89% were seen once; the top ten hold roughly 2.5%. Sequenced sample: peripheral blood. The clonotype originates from a man in his forties with active or convalescent COVID-19. V and J are TRBV5-6 and TRBJ1-5, with TRBD1 matching 9 bases. CDR3 region: CASRHWGQGGQPQHF. The CDR3 DNA sequence: TGTGCCAGCAGACACTGGGGACAGGGAGGTCAGCCCCAGCATTTT. The full variable domain, in which reference TRBV5-6 and TRBJ1-5 provide the parts outside the CDR3, is DAGVTQSPTHLIKTRGQQVTLRCSPKSGHDTVSWYQQALGQGPQFIFQYYEEEERQRGNFPDRFSGHQFPNYSSELNVNALLLGDSALYLCASRHWGQGGQPQHFGDGTRLSIL.